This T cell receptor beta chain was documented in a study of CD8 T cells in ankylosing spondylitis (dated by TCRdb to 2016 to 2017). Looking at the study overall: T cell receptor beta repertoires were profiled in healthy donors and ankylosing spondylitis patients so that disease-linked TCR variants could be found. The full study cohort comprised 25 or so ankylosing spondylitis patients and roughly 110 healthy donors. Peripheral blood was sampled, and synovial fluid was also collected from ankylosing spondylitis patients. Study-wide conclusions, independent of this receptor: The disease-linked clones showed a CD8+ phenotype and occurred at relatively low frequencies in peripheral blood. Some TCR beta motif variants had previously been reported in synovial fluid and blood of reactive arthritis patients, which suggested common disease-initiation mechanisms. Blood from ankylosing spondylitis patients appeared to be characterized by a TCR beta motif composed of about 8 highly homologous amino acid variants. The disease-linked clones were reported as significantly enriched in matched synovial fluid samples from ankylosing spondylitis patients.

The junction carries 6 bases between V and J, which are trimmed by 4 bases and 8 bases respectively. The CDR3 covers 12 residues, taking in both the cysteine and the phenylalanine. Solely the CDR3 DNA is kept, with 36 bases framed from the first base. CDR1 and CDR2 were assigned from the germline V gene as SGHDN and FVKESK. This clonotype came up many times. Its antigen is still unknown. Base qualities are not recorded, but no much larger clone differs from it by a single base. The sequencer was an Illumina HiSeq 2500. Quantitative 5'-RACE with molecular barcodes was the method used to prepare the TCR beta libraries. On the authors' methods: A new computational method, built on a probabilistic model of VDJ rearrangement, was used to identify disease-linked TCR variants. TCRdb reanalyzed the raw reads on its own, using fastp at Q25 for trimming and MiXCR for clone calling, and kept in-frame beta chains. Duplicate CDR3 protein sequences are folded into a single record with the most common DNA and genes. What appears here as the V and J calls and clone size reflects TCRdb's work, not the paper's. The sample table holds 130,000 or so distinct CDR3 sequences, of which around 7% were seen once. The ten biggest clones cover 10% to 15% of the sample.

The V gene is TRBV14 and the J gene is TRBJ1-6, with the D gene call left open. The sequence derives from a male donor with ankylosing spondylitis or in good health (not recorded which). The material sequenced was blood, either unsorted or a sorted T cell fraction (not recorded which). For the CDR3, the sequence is CASSLTHSPLHF. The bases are TGTGCCAGCAGCCTGACTCATTCACCCCTCCACTTT.